The rows below give T cell receptor beta chains drawn from one sample of a study of cytomegalovirus exposure and HLA in healthy donors. The method was immunoSEQ multiplex PCR; TCRdb's version includes in-frame clones alone and lacks a portion of them. The sample totals more than 200,000 clones. Sequenced: PBMCs. All receptors derive from a woman aged 30 to 39 in good health and CMV-seropositive. The CDR3 runs from the conserved cysteine through the conserved F or W. Each record gives: CDR3 DNA, CDR3 protein, J gene, V gene, D gene. D genes are given only for firm matches.

TGTGCCAGCAGCTCGACCCTTCGAAATAGCGGGGGGCACAATGAGCAGTTCTTC	CASSSTLRNSGGHNEQFF	TRBJ2-1	TRBV11-2	TRBD2
TGCGCCAGCAGCTTACAGGGGGCGCGGAGCACCGGGGAGCTGTTTTTT	CASSLQGARSTGELFF	TRBJ2-2	TRBV5-1	TRBD1
TGTGCCAGCAGTTACCTCGACAGGGGGGTAGGCTACACCTTC	CASSYLDRGVGYTF	TRBJ1-2	TRBV6-6	TRBD1
TGTGCCAGTAGTATCGGACTAGCGGCCCGTGAGCAGTTCTTC	CASSIGLAAREQFF	TRBJ2-1	TRBV19	TRBD2
TGCAGCGTTGAAGACGGGGGGCAGCCCCAGCATTTT	CSVEDGGQPQHF	TRBJ1-5	TRBV29-1	.
TGCGCCAGCAGCAGCTTACGGGGGAACTATGGCTACACCTTC	CASSSLRGNYGYTF	TRBJ1-2	TRBV5-1	.
TGTGCCAGTAGTATAGGGTTAGTCAAAAGCAATCAGCCCCAGCATTTT	CASSIGLVKSNQPQHF	TRBJ1-5	TRBV19	.
TGTGCCAGTGCGAGTGGGGGCGAGGGTCAGCCCCAGCATTTT	CASASGGEGQPQHF	TRBJ1-5	TRBV19	.
TGTGCCAGCTCACCAGGGACAGGGCCGGCTAACTATGGCTACACCTTC	CASSPGTGPANYGYTF	TRBJ1-2	TRBV18	TRBD1
TGCGCCAGCAGCTTGGGGACAGGGGGCCCGGAAGCTTTCTTT	CASSLGTGGPEAFF	TRBJ1-1	TRBV5-1	TRBD1
TGCGCCAGCAGCGGAGGGACTAGCGGGGGCAATGAGCAGTTCTTC	CASSGGTSGGNEQFF	TRBJ2-1	TRBV5-1	TRBD2